This TCR beta chain was obtained from a study of Graves' ophthalmopathy and Graves' hyperthyroidism. Study-wide points: Blood was where most expanded thyroid clonotypes above 0.001 frequency also turned up.

Turning to this clonotype: The antigen is unknown.

RNA transcripts served as template for amplifying TCR beta CDR3 sequences. The first round was an RT-PCR with HTBI primers, and the second round was a multiplex PCR. Via MiXCR, TCRdb re-called the multiplex PCR reads, giving one row per CDR3 protein. Seen here are a few hundred thousand distinct CDR3 sequences, approximately 18% observed once, and the top ten hold 2.4%. Each hyperthyroidism patient was newly diagnosed, with under 2 months' duration, and aged 18 to 65. Exclusion covered patients with other autoimmune diseases or uncontrolled infections (as well as pregnancy or lactation). CDR3 length: 17 amino acids. V was shortened by 2 bases and J by 6 bases, with 23 bases between the two germline ends. Looked up from germline, CDR1 is DFQATT and CDR2 is SNEGSKA (reference sequence).

The TCR was taken from an adult woman with stable Graves' hyperthyroidism. Sequenced: peripheral blood. This chain joins TRBV20-1 and TRBJ1-5, with TRBD1 as a possible D gene (6 bases). The CDR3 DNA sequence: TGCAGTGCTAGATCTATTACAGGGAACCCCTTTGGTCAGCCCCAGCATTTT. Translated: CSARSITGNPFGQPQHF.